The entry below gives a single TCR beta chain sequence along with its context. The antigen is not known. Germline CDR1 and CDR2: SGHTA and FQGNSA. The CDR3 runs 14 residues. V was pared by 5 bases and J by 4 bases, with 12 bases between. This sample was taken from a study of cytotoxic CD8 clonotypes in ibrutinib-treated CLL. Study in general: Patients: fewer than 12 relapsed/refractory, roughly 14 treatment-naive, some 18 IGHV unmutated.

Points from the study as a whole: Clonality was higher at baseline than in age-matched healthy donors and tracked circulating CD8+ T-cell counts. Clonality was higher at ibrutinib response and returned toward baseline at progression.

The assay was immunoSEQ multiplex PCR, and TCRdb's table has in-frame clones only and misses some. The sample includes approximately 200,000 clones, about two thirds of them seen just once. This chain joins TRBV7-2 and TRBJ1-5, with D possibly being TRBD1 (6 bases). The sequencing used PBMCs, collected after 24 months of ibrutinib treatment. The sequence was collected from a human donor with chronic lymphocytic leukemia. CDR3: CASSPGQKNQPQHF. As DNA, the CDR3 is TGTGCCAGCAGCCCCGGACAGAAGAATCAGCCCCAGCATTTT.